This is a list of T cell receptor beta chains from one sample in a study of T-cell memory formation after mild COVID-19. One entry per CDR3 protein, called by TCRdb with MiXCR from the 5' RACE reads. The sample holds a few hundred thousand distinct CDR3 sequences, around 20% seen once. Specimen: PBMCs or a T cell subset sorted from them (not recorded which). Receptors originate from a young man who had mild COVID-19 (a few samples of this study predate the infection). Cell type and time point are not known. Both conserved end residues are part of each CDR3. D genes are given only for firm matches. Expanded clones are given a class, and other clones once, few, many or no size at all.

CDR3 DNA: TGCGCCAGCAGCCAAGGGGACTCCTCCACAGATACGCAGTATTTT; CDR3 protein: CASSQGDSSTDTQYF; clone size: few; CDR3 length: 15; D gene: NA; V gene: TRBV4-3; J gene: TRBJ2-3
CDR3 DNA: TGCGCCAGCAGTAAGCGAGCGGGGGTACCGAACACCGGGGAGCTGTTTTTT; CDR3 protein: CASSKRAGVPNTGELFF; clone size: NA; CDR3 length: 17; D gene: TRBD2; V gene: TRBV5-1; J gene: TRBJ2-2
CDR3 DNA: TGTGCCAGCAGTTCAGGGCTGGGAAGAGGCTCCTACGAGCAGTACTTC; CDR3 protein: CASSSGLGRGSYEQYF; clone size: NA; CDR3 length: 16; D gene: NA; V gene: TRBV12-3/TRBV12-4; J gene: TRBJ2-7
CDR3 DNA: TGTGCCAGCAGCCCCGGTGGTGAGCAGTACTTC; CDR3 protein: CASSPGGEQYF; clone size: many; CDR3 length: 11; D gene: NA; V gene: TRBV7-3; J gene: TRBJ2-7
CDR3 DNA: TGTGCCAGCAGTCCGTTCGGACTGCTCTGGGGAACCCAGTACTTC; CDR3 protein: CASSPFGLLWGTQYF; clone size: few; CDR3 length: 15; D gene: NA; V gene: TRBV12-3/TRBV12-4; J gene: TRBJ2-5
CDR3 DNA: TGCGCCAGCAGCATACCAGGGACAGGGAACGAGCAGTACTTC; CDR3 protein: CASSIPGTGNEQYF; clone size: NA; CDR3 length: 14; D gene: TRBD1; V gene: TRBV4-1; J gene: TRBJ2-7
CDR3 DNA: TGCAGTGCTCCACTCCGGATGGGCAATCAGCCCCAGCATTTT; CDR3 protein: CSAPLRMGNQPQHF; clone size: NA; CDR3 length: 14; D gene: NA; V gene: TRBV20-1; J gene: TRBJ1-5
CDR3 DNA: TGTGCCAGCAGCGCAGGACTTCCCTACGAGCAGTACTTC; CDR3 protein: CASSAGLPYEQYF; clone size: many; CDR3 length: 13; D gene: NA; V gene: TRBV7-9; J gene: TRBJ2-7
CDR3 DNA: TGTGCCAGCAGCATAGGGTCGGCAGCGTATGGCTACACCTTC; CDR3 protein: CASSIGSAAYGYTF; clone size: many; CDR3 length: 14; D gene: NA; V gene: TRBV7-8; J gene: TRBJ1-2
CDR3 DNA: TGTGCCAGTTCCGGACAGGGTAGCACAGATACGCAGTATTTT; CDR3 protein: CASSGQGSTDTQYF; clone size: few; CDR3 length: 14; D gene: TRBD1; V gene: TRBV5-5; J gene: TRBJ2-3
CDR3 DNA: TGTGCCAGCCATGGGGACGGAGAGACCCAGTACTTC; CDR3 protein: CASHGDGETQYF; clone size: few; CDR3 length: 12; D gene: NA; V gene: TRBV28; J gene: TRBJ2-5
CDR3 DNA: TGCGCCAGCTCCGAACTTTCAAACACTGAAGCTTTCTTT; CDR3 protein: CASSELSNTEAFF; clone size: few; CDR3 length: 13; D gene: NA; V gene: TRBV5-1; J gene: TRBJ1-1
CDR3 DNA: TGTGCCAGCAGCTCACTCCCAGTCCATGAGCAGTTCTTC; CDR3 protein: CASSSLPVHEQFF; clone size: NA; CDR3 length: 13; D gene: NA; V gene: TRBV7-9; J gene: TRBJ2-1
CDR3 DNA: TGTGCCAGCAGCTTACCGACACTCAGGACCGGGGAGCTGTTTTTT; CDR3 protein: CASSLPTLRTGELFF; clone size: NA; CDR3 length: 15; D gene: NA; V gene: TRBV7-3; J gene: TRBJ2-2
CDR3 DNA: TGTGCCACCAGTGATTCGAGGGAAGTGGGGGAAAAACTGTTTTTT; CDR3 protein: CATSDSREVGEKLFF; clone size: few; CDR3 length: 15; D gene: NA; V gene: TRBV24-1; J gene: TRBJ1-4
CDR3 DNA: TGTGCCAGCAGTTTCGTGGGGGGCCGGGAGACCCAGTACTTC; CDR3 protein: CASSFVGGRETQYF; clone size: NA; CDR3 length: 14; D gene: NA; V gene: TRBV27; J gene: TRBJ2-5
CDR3 DNA: TGCAGCGTTGCCGGAGGCAATAATGGCTACACCTTC; CDR3 protein: CSVAGGNNGYTF; clone size: NA; CDR3 length: 12; D gene: NA; V gene: TRBV29-1; J gene: TRBJ1-2
CDR3 DNA: TGTGCCAGCAGTTTCGGGACTGAGGAGCAGTACTTC; CDR3 protein: CASSFGTEEQYF; clone size: NA; CDR3 length: 12; D gene: NA; V gene: TRBV12-3/TRBV12-4; J gene: TRBJ2-7
CDR3 DNA: TGTGCCAGCAGTTCTCAACTAGCGGGGGGTATGCAGACCCAGTACTTC; CDR3 protein: CASSSQLAGGMQTQYF; clone size: NA; CDR3 length: 16; D gene: TRBD2; V gene: TRBV28; J gene: TRBJ2-5
CDR3 DNA: TGTGCCAGCAGTTACTCGGGCAACTCTGGGGCCAACGTCCTGACTTTC; CDR3 protein: CASSYSGNSGANVLTF; clone size: NA; CDR3 length: 16; D gene: NA; V gene: TRBV6-5; J gene: TRBJ2-6
CDR3 DNA: TGTGCCAGCAGCTTGCTTAGTGAGGAAGATACGCAGTATTTT; CDR3 protein: CASSLLSEEDTQYF; clone size: few; CDR3 length: 14; D gene: NA; V gene: TRBV5-5; J gene: TRBJ2-3
CDR3 DNA: TGTGCCAGCAGCTTAGCGTGGCAGTCTAATGGCTACACCTTC; CDR3 protein: CASSLAWQSNGYTF; clone size: NA; CDR3 length: 14; D gene: NA; V gene: TRBV7-2; J gene: TRBJ1-2
CDR3 DNA: TGTGCCAGCAGTGAAGGGGTGCAGTTCTTC; CDR3 protein: CASSEGVQFF; clone size: few; CDR3 length: 10; D gene: NA; V gene: TRBV25-1; J gene: TRBJ2-1
CDR3 DNA: TGTGCCAGCAGCTTAGCCGCGGGGGCGAACACTGAAGCTTTCTTT; CDR3 protein: CASSLAAGANTEAFF; clone size: few; CDR3 length: 15; D gene: NA; V gene: TRBV7-9; J gene: TRBJ1-1
CDR3 DNA: TGTGCCAGCAGCCCAACCACTAACTATGGCTACACCTTC; CDR3 protein: CASSPTTNYGYTF; clone size: NA; CDR3 length: 13; D gene: NA; V gene: TRBV7-3; J gene: TRBJ1-2
CDR3 DNA: TGTGCCAGCAGTCGGGACAGGGGGAAAGGTGGCTACACCTTC; CDR3 protein: CASSRDRGKGGYTF; clone size: NA; CDR3 length: 14; D gene: TRBD1; V gene: TRBV12-3/TRBV12-4; J gene: TRBJ1-2
CDR3 DNA: TGCGCCAGCAGCCAAATCGCTTCAGGGTTCTCCTACGAGCAGTACTTC; CDR3 protein: CASSQIASGFSYEQYF; clone size: NA; CDR3 length: 16; D gene: NA; V gene: TRBV4-3; J gene: TRBJ2-7
CDR3 DNA: TGTGCCAGCAGTTTCTGGACTAGCGGGGGTACAGATACGCAGTATTTT; CDR3 protein: CASSFWTSGGTDTQYF; clone size: NA; CDR3 length: 16; D gene: TRBD2; V gene: TRBV12-3/TRBV12-4; J gene: TRBJ2-3
CDR3 DNA: TGCAGTGCTAGACCGGGGACTAGCGGGGGGGCCGGGGAGCTGTTTTTT; CDR3 protein: CSARPGTSGGAGELFF; clone size: NA; CDR3 length: 16; D gene: TRBD2; V gene: TRBV20-1; J gene: TRBJ2-2
CDR3 DNA: TGTGCCAGCAGCCCCGAAGGATGGGGGGACACTGAAGCTTTCTTT; CDR3 protein: CASSPEGWGDTEAFF; clone size: many; CDR3 length: 15; D gene: NA; V gene: TRBV4-2; J gene: TRBJ1-1
CDR3 DNA: TGTGCCAGCAGCGAGGACATACTGCGTGGCTACACCTTC; CDR3 protein: CASSEDILRGYTF; clone size: NA; CDR3 length: 13; D gene: NA; V gene: TRBV28; J gene: TRBJ1-2
CDR3 DNA: TGTGCCAGCAGTTTGAAAATGGGGGGAATCAACTATGGCTACACCTTC; CDR3 protein: CASSLKMGGINYGYTF; clone size: few; CDR3 length: 16; D gene: NA; V gene: TRBV12-3/TRBV12-4; J gene: TRBJ1-2
CDR3 DNA: TGCAGCGTTGAATCGGAGGGTTATGGCTACACCTTC; CDR3 protein: CSVESEGYGYTF; clone size: few; CDR3 length: 12; D gene: NA; V gene: TRBV29-1; J gene: TRBJ1-2
CDR3 DNA: TGTGCCAGCAGTTTAGCGCGCAAGCACCAGCCCCAGCATTTT; CDR3 protein: CASSLARKHQPQHF; clone size: NA; CDR3 length: 14; D gene: NA; V gene: TRBV12-3/TRBV12-4; J gene: TRBJ1-5
CDR3 DNA: TGTGCCAGCTCACCCCGACAGGGGGACGGCTACACCTTC; CDR3 protein: CASSPRQGDGYTF; clone size: NA; CDR3 length: 13; D gene: TRBD1; V gene: TRBV18; J gene: TRBJ1-2
CDR3 DNA: TGTGCCAGCAGCGTAGGAATCGGGACAAATACCTACGAGCAGTACTTC; CDR3 protein: CASSVGIGTNTYEQYF; clone size: few; CDR3 length: 16; D gene: NA; V gene: TRBV9; J gene: TRBJ2-7
CDR3 DNA: TGCAGCGTTGAGGACCCTCGTCGGGGGGCAGCCAAAAACATTCAGTACTTC; CDR3 protein: CSVEDPRRGAAKNIQYF; clone size: NA; CDR3 length: 17; D gene: NA; V gene: TRBV29-1; J gene: TRBJ2-4
CDR3 DNA: TGCAGTGCTCGAACCGGCGGGACAGGGACCGGGGAGCTGTTTTTT; CDR3 protein: CSARTGGTGTGELFF; clone size: NA; CDR3 length: 15; D gene: TRBD1; V gene: TRBV20-1; J gene: TRBJ2-2
CDR3 DNA: TGTGCCTGGAGGGCCAACCCCGGGAGGGCTTTCTTT; CDR3 protein: CAWRANPGRAFF; clone size: once; CDR3 length: 12; D gene: NA; V gene: TRBV30; J gene: TRBJ1-1
CDR3 DNA: TGTGCCAGCAGCCAAGATCAGCACGGCTCTGGAAACACCATATATTTT; CDR3 protein: CASSQDQHGSGNTIYF; clone size: few; CDR3 length: 16; D gene: NA; V gene: TRBV4-2; J gene: TRBJ1-3
CDR3 DNA: TGTGCCAGCAGCCGGGATGATTTGTACAATGAGCAGTTCTTC; CDR3 protein: CASSRDDLYNEQFF; clone size: few; CDR3 length: 14; D gene: NA; V gene: TRBV14; J gene: TRBJ2-1
CDR3 DNA: TGTGCCAGCTCACCCGCTCCCTCGAACACTGAAGCTTTCTTT; CDR3 protein: CASSPAPSNTEAFF; clone size: few; CDR3 length: 14; D gene: NA; V gene: TRBV18; J gene: TRBJ1-1
CDR3 DNA: TGTGCTAGTGGTTTGAGTGGGTCCGGGGAGCTGTTTTTT; CDR3 protein: CASGLSGSGELFF; clone size: few; CDR3 length: 13; D gene: NA; V gene: TRBV12-5; J gene: TRBJ2-2
CDR3 DNA: TGCGCCAGCAGCTTGGCCGGGGCGAAGGATGAGCAGTTCTTC; CDR3 protein: CASSLAGAKDEQFF; clone size: few; CDR3 length: 14; D gene: NA; V gene: TRBV5-1; J gene: TRBJ2-1
CDR3 DNA: TGTGCCAGCTCACCACAACAGGGGTTATCACACGGAAACACCATATATTTT; CDR3 protein: CASSPQQGLSHGNTIYF; clone size: NA; CDR3 length: 17; D gene: TRBD1; V gene: TRBV18; J gene: TRBJ1-3
CDR3 DNA: TGTGCCAGCAGCCAGGAAGGACAGGGCCCAGATACGCAGTATTTT; CDR3 protein: CASSQEGQGPDTQYF; clone size: NA; CDR3 length: 15; D gene: TRBD1; V gene: TRBV4-2; J gene: TRBJ2-3
CDR3 DNA: TGTGCCAGCACTGGCGGGATCTACAATGAGCAGTTCTTC; CDR3 protein: CASTGGIYNEQFF; clone size: few; CDR3 length: 13; D gene: NA; V gene: TRBV2; J gene: TRBJ2-1
CDR3 DNA: TGTGCCAGCAGTCCCGGGACAGGGGACGGCGGGGAGCTGTTTTTT; CDR3 protein: CASSPGTGDGGELFF; clone size: NA; CDR3 length: 15; D gene: TRBD1; V gene: TRBV7-3; J gene: TRBJ2-2
CDR3 DNA: TGTGCCAGCAGCACACAGGGTGATCAGCCCAAGCATTTT; CDR3 protein: CASSTQGDQPKHF; clone size: NA; CDR3 length: 13; D gene: NA; V gene: TRBV7-9; J gene: TRBJ1-5
CDR3 DNA: TGTGCCAGCAGTTTGCGAGGTTCCACCGGGGAGCTGTTTTTT; CDR3 protein: CASSLRGSTGELFF; clone size: NA; CDR3 length: 14; D gene: NA; V gene: TRBV12-3/TRBV12-4; J gene: TRBJ2-2
CDR3 DNA: TGTGCCAGCCGGTGGGGGGCTGGCTATGGCTACACCTTC; CDR3 protein: CASRWGAGYGYTF; clone size: NA; CDR3 length: 13; D gene: NA; V gene: TRBV7-2; J gene: TRBJ1-2
CDR3 DNA: TGTGCCAGCAGTTACCCCGGGGAGCTGTTTTTT; CDR3 protein: CASSYPGELFF; clone size: many; CDR3 length: 11; D gene: NA; V gene: TRBV6-2/TRBV6-3; J gene: TRBJ2-2
CDR3 DNA: TGCGCCAGCAGCCAAGAATCCCCTGGGAGATTCAATCAGCCCCAGCATTTT; CDR3 protein: CASSQESPGRFNQPQHF; clone size: NA; CDR3 length: 17; D gene: NA; V gene: TRBV4-1; J gene: TRBJ1-5
CDR3 DNA: TGTGCCAGCAGCGCTTCAGGACTAGCGGACGGTGAGCAGTTCTTC; CDR3 protein: CASSASGLADGEQFF; clone size: many; CDR3 length: 15; D gene: TRBD2; V gene: TRBV7-8; J gene: TRBJ2-1
CDR3 DNA: TGTGCCAGCAGTTTAGGACAGAGGTCTGAAGCTTTCTTT; CDR3 protein: CASSLGQRSEAFF; clone size: once; CDR3 length: 13; D gene: NA; V gene: TRBV6-5; J gene: TRBJ1-1
CDR3 DNA: TGCGCCAGCAGTGAGCCCAATCAATACAATGAGCAGTTCTTC; CDR3 protein: CASSEPNQYNEQFF; clone size: few; CDR3 length: 14; D gene: NA; V gene: TRBV10-1; J gene: TRBJ2-1
CDR3 DNA: TGTGCCAGCAGCTTGGCCGGAGGGAAAAAACTGTTTTTT; CDR3 protein: CASSLAGGKKLFF; clone size: few; CDR3 length: 13; D gene: NA; V gene: TRBV5-6; J gene: TRBJ1-4
CDR3 DNA: TGCGCCAGTGCCCCGACTAGCGTTCGCTACAATGAGCAGTTCTTC; CDR3 protein: CASAPTSVRYNEQFF; clone size: many; CDR3 length: 15; D gene: TRBD2; V gene: TRBV5-1; J gene: TRBJ2-1